A single sample is the source of the 9 T cell receptor beta chains below, sequenced in a study of blood T cell repertoires in COVID-19 (dated by TCRdb to the early 2020s). The library was generated by the immunoSEQ multiplex PCR assay. In TCRdb, the immuneACCESS table is reduced to in-frame sequences with V and J assigned. These tables do not hold every clone; where another copy was compared, an unresolved V gene accounts for under half, and the others remain unexplained. This sample has about 290,000 clones in its table, and around 90% of those were observed once. Clones ranked in the top ten supply 1.5% to 2% of the sample. What was sequenced was PBMCs or T cells enriched from blood (not recorded which). The receptor set was obtained from a woman in her thirties or forties who had recovered from COVID-19.

CDR3 amino acids: CSVCRQGITDTQYF. CDR3 nucleotide sequence: TGCAGCGTTTGCAGACAGGGGATCACAGATACGCAGTATTTT. V and J are TRBV29-1 and TRBJ2-3; 8 bases align to TRBD1. CDR3 size: 14 residues. Trimming removed 5 bases from V and 2 bases from J; junction bases left unmatched: 6. Germline V gene data show CDR1 as SQVTM and CDR2 as ANQGSEA.

This chain connects TRBV5-1 to TRBJ2-7; 12 bases line up with TRBD1. Trimming at V came to 1 base and at J to 6 bases, leaving 11 bases not matched to a gene. Germline CDR1 reads SGHRS; CDR2 reads YFSETQ. CDR3 size: 17 residues. CDR3 in DNA: TGCGCCAGCAGCTTGTCTCCGCGGGGACAGGGGGCCCCCGAGCAGTACTTC. Residues: CASSLSPRGQGAPEQYF.

The chain is built from TRBV2 and TRBJ1-1; 8 positions agree with TRBD1. Germline V gene sequence: CDR1 SNHLY, CDR2 FYNNEI. The CDR3 is 12 amino acids. V dropped 5 bases and J dropped 7; count of bases not matched to a gene: 3. The CDR3 coding sequence is TGTGCCAGCAGTCAACAGGGGGGTGAAGCTTTCTTT. It yields the protein CASSQQGGEAFF.

This clone has just one count. V is TRBV7-9 and J is TRBJ2-7; D is ambiguous. Trimming cost V 1 base and J 2 bases, with 12 bases left between them. Germline CDR1 reads SEHNR; CDR2 reads FQNEAQ (reference sequence). The CDR3 totals 15 residues. The CDR3 nucleotides are TGTGCCAGCAGCTTAGAGACCGCAGGTCCCTACGAGCAGTACTTC. Protein: CASSLETAGPYEQYF.

The V gene is TRBV9, the J gene TRBJ1-4, with D uncertain. The V end was cut by 3 bases, the J end by 8 bases, with 11 bases between. Germline-derived CDR1 and CDR2 are SGDLS and YYNGEE. CDR3 size: 13 residues. CDR3 DNA: TGTGCCAGCAGCGACGGCGGTTTGGAAAAACTGTTTTTT. Translated: CASSDGGLEKLFF.

The chain uses TRBV5-6 and TRBJ1-2; D is undetermined. CDR3 length: 13 amino acids. The germline CDR1 and CDR2 sequences are SGHDT and YYEEEE. The germline V and J ends were trimmed by 1 base and 12 bases, with 16 bases remaining between them. The CDR3 sequence: CASSLNPELRDTF. The CDR3 nucleotides read TGTGCCAGCAGCTTGAACCCGGAGCTTCGGGACACCTTC.

V and J are TRBV29-1 and TRBJ1-2, with TRBD1 matching 7 bases. CDR1 and CDR2 from the germline V gene are SQVTM and ANQGSEA. V shed 5 bases, J shed 0 bases, and the junction held 9 bases outside the gene matches. The CDR3 loop spans 15 amino acids. CDR3 sequence (DNA): TGCAGCGTTCGTGGACAGGCCGTAACTAACTATGGCTACACCTTC. Its protein is CSVRGQAVTNYGYTF.

CDR3 in amino acids: CASSSPTSLYF. The CDR3 coding sequence is TGTGCCAGCAGCTCCCCTACGAGCCTGTACTTC. The chain uses TRBV7-9 and TRBJ2-7; D call uncertain. The germline CDR1 and CDR2 sequences are SEHNR and FQNEAQ (reference sequence). This CDR3 contains 11 residues. V lost 4 bases, J lost 12 bases, and 13 bases lay in between.

This clone is a singleton in its sample. V is TRBV29-1 and J is TRBJ2-7; 9 nucleotides align to TRBD1. The trim removed 7 bases at V and 7 bases at J, leaving 8 bases unmatched. Germline loops: CDR1 SQVTM, CDR2 ANQGSEA. The CDR3 is 12 amino acids. CDR3 sequence (DNA): TGCAGCGAAATGACAGGGGGAGGAGAGCAGTACTTC. It is translated as CSEMTGGGEQYF.